This T cell receptor beta chain stems from a study of blood T cell repertoires in COVID-19. Study as a whole: Spain, Italy and the United States supplied samples that represented acute and convalescent COVID-19. Sources were T cells, B-cell-depleted T cells, or PBMCs; the material itself was cDNA or gDNA.

Authors' data handling: Nucleated cell number was recorded as an estimate derived from reference gene primer amplification. The method was immunoSEQ multiplex PCR; TCRdb's version includes in-frame clones alone and lacks a portion of them. V, J and clone size are those of that table, while D and trimming were read from the DNA. The sample holds under 300,000 clones, around four fifths seen once. CDR3 size: 12 residues. On this clone itself: Sequence at one end of the junction differs from germline and may be a read error.

The specimen sequenced was peripheral blood. This chain connects TRBV12-3 or TRBV12-4 to TRBJ2-4, with D unresolved. This receptor was obtained from a woman in her fifties or sixties with active or convalescent COVID-19. CDR3 DNA sequence: TGTGCCAGCAGTTTAGCCGAAAACATTCAGTACTTC. It is translated as CASSLAENIQYF.